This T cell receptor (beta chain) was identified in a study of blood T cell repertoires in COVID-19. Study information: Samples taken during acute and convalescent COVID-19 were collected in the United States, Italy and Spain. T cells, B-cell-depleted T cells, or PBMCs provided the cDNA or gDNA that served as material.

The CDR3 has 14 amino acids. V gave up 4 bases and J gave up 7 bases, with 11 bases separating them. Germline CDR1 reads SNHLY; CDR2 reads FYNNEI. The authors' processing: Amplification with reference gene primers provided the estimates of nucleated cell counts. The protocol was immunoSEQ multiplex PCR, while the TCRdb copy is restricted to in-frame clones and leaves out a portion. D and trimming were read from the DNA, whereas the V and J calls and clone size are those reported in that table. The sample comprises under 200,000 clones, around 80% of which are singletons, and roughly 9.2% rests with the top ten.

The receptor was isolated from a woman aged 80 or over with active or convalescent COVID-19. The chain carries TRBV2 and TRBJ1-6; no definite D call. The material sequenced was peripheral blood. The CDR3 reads CASSVEGDNSPLHF. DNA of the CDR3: TGTGCCAGCAGTGTTGAGGGAGACAATTCACCCCTCCACTTT.